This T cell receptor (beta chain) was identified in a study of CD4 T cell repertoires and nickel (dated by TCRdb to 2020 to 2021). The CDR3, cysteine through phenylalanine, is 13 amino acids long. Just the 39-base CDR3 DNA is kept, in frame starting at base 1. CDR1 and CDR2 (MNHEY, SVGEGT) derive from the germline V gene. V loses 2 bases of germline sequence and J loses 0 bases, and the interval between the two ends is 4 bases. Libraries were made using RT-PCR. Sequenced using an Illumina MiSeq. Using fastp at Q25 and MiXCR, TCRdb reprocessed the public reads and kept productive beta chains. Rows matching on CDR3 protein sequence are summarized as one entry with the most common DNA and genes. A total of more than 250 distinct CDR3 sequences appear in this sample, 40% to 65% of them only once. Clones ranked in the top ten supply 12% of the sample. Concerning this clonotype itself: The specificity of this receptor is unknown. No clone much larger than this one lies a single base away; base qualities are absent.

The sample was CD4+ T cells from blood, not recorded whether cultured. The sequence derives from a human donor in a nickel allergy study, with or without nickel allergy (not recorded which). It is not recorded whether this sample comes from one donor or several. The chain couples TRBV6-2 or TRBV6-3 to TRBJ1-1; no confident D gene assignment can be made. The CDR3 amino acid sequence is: CASSYDMNTEAFF. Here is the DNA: TGTGCCAGCAGTTACGATATGAACACTGAAGCTTTCTTT.